This T cell receptor beta chain emerged from a study of CD8 T cells in ankylosing spondylitis. CDR3 length: 15 residues. The V end lost 3 bases, the J end lost 4 bases, and 15 bases lay between the germline ends. Germline V gene data show CDR1 as LGHNA and CDR2 as YNFKEQ. This clonotype was found a few times. Its antigen is unknown. As the method for making TCR beta libraries, quantitative 5'-RACE with molecular barcodes was used. TCRdb itself ran the 5' RACE reads through MiXCR, one entry per CDR3 protein. The profile shows about 360,000 distinct CDR3 sequences, 20% of them singletons. Overall study findings and caveats: Typical of ankylosing spondylitis blood, it appeared, was a TCR beta motif of under 10 highly homologous variants.

V is TRBV4-2 and J is TRBJ1-2; tentatively, D is TRBD1 (6 bases). Sequencing used blood, either unsorted or a sorted T cell fraction (not recorded which). The source is a male donor with ankylosing spondylitis or in good health (not recorded which). The CDR3 region is CASSQDTGILYGYTF. The CDR3 DNA sequence: TGTGCCAGCAGCCAGGATACAGGGATTCTCTATGGCTACACCTTC.